The 14 T cell receptor beta chains below all came from one sample that was sequenced in a study of T cell repertoires in cytomegalovirus infection. Antigen specificity for these receptors is unknown. TCRdb passed the reads through MiXCR, listing each CDR3 protein once. The repertoire includes 650,000 to 850,000 distinct CDR3 sequences, 25% to 30% of them detected once, and about an eighth sits in the top ten. This specimen was cultured CD8+ T cells from PBMCs, taken from culture after CMV antigen stimulation. These receptors came from a human donor in good health (CMV status not recorded). Some clones in this sample may be carry-over from other donors' samples.

This clonotype came up a few times. This chain joins TRBV2 and TRBJ1-2; TRBD1 agrees at 11 bases. Trimming at V came to 9 bases and at J to 3 bases, leaving 12 bases not matched to a gene. Germline CDR1 and CDR2: SNHLY and FYNNEI. The CDR3 extends over 16 amino acids. The CDR3 protein is CARAGQGVGGDYGYTF. In DNA form, the CDR3 reads TGTGCCAGGGCGGGACAGGGGGTAGGAGGCGACTATGGCTACACCTTC.

This clonotype was recorded many times. This chain's CDR3 is CASSPGTGMNTEAFF. CDR3 sequence (DNA): TGTGCCAGCAGCCCGGGGACAGGGATGAACACTGAAGCTTTCTTT. The V call is TRBV11-1, the J call TRBJ1-1, with TRBD1 identical over 9 bases. V dropped 5 bases and J dropped 0; count of bases not matched to a gene: 4. This CDR3 comprises 15 residues. The germline V gene has CDR1 SGHAT and CDR2 FQDESV (reference sequence). Looking up the rest from reference TRBV11-1 and TRBJ1-1 gives the full variable domain: EAEVAQSPRYKITEKSQAVAFWCDPISGHATLYWYRQILGQGPELLVQFQDESVVDDSQLPKDRFSAERLKGVDSTLKIQPAELGDSAMYLCASSPGTGMNTEAFFGQGTRLTVV.

This clonotype has just a few counts. The V call is TRBV4-2, the J call TRBJ2-3, with D perhaps given as TRBD1 or TRBD2 (6 bases each). Germline CDR1 reads LGHNA; CDR2 reads YNFKEQ. V dropped 0 bases and J dropped 0 bases, with 10 bases sitting between them. CDR3 size: 16 residues. CDR3 residues: CASSQDEGGSTDTQYF. CDR3 sequence (DNA): TGTGCCAGCAGCCAAGACGAAGGGGGGAGCACAGATACGCAGTATTTT.

This clonotype has ten or more counts. This chain uses TRBV7-9 with TRBJ1-1; no firm D call. This CDR3 is built from 17 residues. Trimming shortened V by 4 bases and J by 0 bases, and 18 bases separated the two germline ends. Looked up from germline, CDR1 is SEHNR and CDR2 is FQNEAQ (reference sequence). In nucleotides, the CDR3 is TGTGCCAGCAGCTCAGGCAAGAAGATGGGGATGAACACTGAAGCTTTCTTT. Residues: CASSSGKKMGMNTEAFF.

This clonotype was seen a single time. The genes are TRBV14 and TRBJ1-1; D is unresolved. Germline V lookup: CDR1 SGHDN, CDR2 FVKESK. V lost 1 base, J lost 2 bases, and 20 bases lay in between. This CDR3 is built from 18 residues. CDR3 sequence: CASSQVPPPTRENTEAFF. The CDR3 DNA follows: TGTGCCAGCAGCCAAGTTCCCCCCCCAACAAGGGAAAACACTGAAGCTTTCTTT.

The chain recombines TRBV5-6 with TRBJ1-1, with D perhaps TRBD1 (5 bases). There are 13 residues in the CDR3. The V end lost 0 bases, the J end lost 6 bases, and 9 bases lay between the germline ends. The V gene's germline CDR1 is SGHDT and CDR2 YYEEEE. The CDR3: CASSLGLGAEAFF. DNA of the CDR3: TGTGCCAGCAGCTTGGGTCTGGGGGCTGAAGCTTTCTTT.

This clonotype was observed a handful of times. The chain uses TRBV7-2 and TRBJ1-4; tentative D call: TRBD1 (5 bases). Trimming stripped 4 bases from V and 0 bases from J, with 15 bases between. The germline CDR1 and CDR2 sequences are SGHTA and FQGNSA. This CDR3 has 17 residues. CDR3 protein: CASSSPADRTTNEKLFF. The CDR3 bases are TGTGCCAGCAGCTCTCCCGCCGACAGAACAACTAATGAAAAACTGTTTTTT.

This clonotype came up a few times. This rearrangement joins TRBV4-3 to TRBJ2-1, with D possibly being TRBD1 (6 bases). The CDR3 loop spans 17 amino acids. The germline V gene has CDR1 LGHNA and CDR2 YSLEER. The V and J ends lost 2 bases and 0 bases respectively, with 14 bases between them. The CDR3: CASSQFTGSSSYNEQFF. CDR3 DNA: TGCGCCAGCAGCCAATTTACAGGGTCCAGCTCCTACAATGAGCAGTTCTTC.

This clonotype was observed a handful of times. The J gene is TRBJ1-1, the V gene TRBV5-6; 7 bases map to TRBD1. Losses at the gene ends were 6 bases for V and 4 bases for J; bases not matched to a gene: 9. CDR1 is SGHDT, CDR2 YYEEEE, per germline. CDR3 size: 14 residues. CDR3 coding DNA: TGTGCCAGCAACGTAGGGGGCGAGAGCACTGAAGCTTTCTTT. It translates to CASNVGGESTEAFF.

The rearrangement links TRBV6-2 or TRBV6-3 to TRBJ1-1; weak D call: TRBD1 (6 bases). Looked up from germline, CDR1 is MNHEY and CDR2 is SVGEGT. Trimming removed 2 bases from V and 5 bases from J, with 18 bases in between. The CDR3 length is 16 residues. In DNA form, the CDR3 reads TGTGCCAGCAGTTACGGATACGAGCGGCAGGGGACTGAAGCTTTCTTT. This gives the protein CASSYGYERQGTEAFF.

This chain uses TRBV24-1 with TRBJ2-2, with a possible D match to TRBD1 (5 bases). CDR1 KGHDR and CDR2 SFDVKD come from the germline V gene. CDR3 length equals 15 residues. V lost 3 bases, J lost 3 bases, and 10 bases lay in between. This CDR3 reads CATSDKGRDTGELFF. CDR3 bases: TGTGCCACCAGTGATAAGGGGCGCGACACCGGGGAGCTGTTTTTT.

The rearrangement joins TRBV10-3 to TRBJ2-3; D perhaps matches TRBD1 (5 bases). Germline V gene sequence: CDR1 ENHRY, CDR2 SYGVKD. Trimming stripped 9 bases from V and 4 bases from J, with 17 bases between. This CDR3 has 14 amino acids. The CDR3 loop is CAIRTTILPDTQYF. For the CDR3, the DNA is TGTGCCATTCGGACAACAATCCTCCCAGATACGCAGTATTTT.

The chain carries TRBV7-9 and TRBJ1-1; 10 positions agree with TRBD1. This CDR3 region has 17 residues. Germline values: CDR1 SEHNR, CDR2 FQNEAQ (reference sequence). Trimming removed 6 bases from V and 5 bases from J; junction bases left unmatched: 15. CDR3 sequence (DNA): TGTGCCAGCAGTCCTCAACGCCGGGACAGGGGAAAGACTGAAGCTTTCTTT. The encoded protein is CASSPQRRDRGKTEAFF.

This chain links TRBV19 with TRBJ2-1; TRBD1 might be the D (6 bases). Trimming removed 7 bases at V and 8 bases at J, with 12 bases between. CDR3 length: 12 residues. Germline CDR1 LNHDA, CDR2 SQIVND (reference sequence). The CDR3 DNA follows: TGTGCCAGTACCGGGACAATCCATGAGCAGTTCTTC. This gives the protein CASTGTIHEQFF.